This T cell receptor (beta chain) was recorded in a study of T-cell memory formation after mild COVID-19. In this sample, this clonotype turned up a few times. TCRdb reprocessed the 5' RACE reads via MiXCR and lists one record per CDR3 protein. The sample records 400,000 or so distinct CDR3 sequences, 15% to 20% being singletons. Germline CDR1 is SGDLS and CDR2 is YYNGEE. This CDR3 is 13 amino acids long. V was trimmed by 7 bases and J by 10 bases, leaving 18 bases between them. This TCR was recovered from an adult woman who had mild COVID-19 (a few samples of this study predate the infection). Cell type and time point are not known. Sequenced input: PBMCs or a T cell subset sorted from them (not recorded which). This chain links TRBV9 with TRBJ2-1; TRBD2 is a possible D gene (6 bases). The CDR3 coding sequence is TGTGCCAGCTCTTACGCGGGATCGGGGGAGCAGTTCTTC. Its translation is CASSYAGSGEQFF.